The TCR beta chain described here comes from a study of regulatory T cells in long-lasting Graves disease. In building TCR beta libraries, iRepertoire HTBI primers were used together with Arm-PCR of CDR3 regions. From the multiplex PCR reads, TCRdb called clonotypes with MiXCR, one entry per CDR3 protein. The data show around 450,000 distinct CDR3 sequences, approximately 16% seen once. Time point in this sample: newly diagnosed GD, antithyroid drugs for less than 3 months. From PBMCs, RNA was extracted and then used to make the TCR library. The CDR3 covers 15 residues. Trimming shortened V by 0 bases and J by 5 bases, and 14 bases separated the two germline ends. Germline lookup yields CDR1 DFQATT and CDR2 SNEGSKA (reference sequence). The sample also formed part of further work on T cells in Graves' hyperthyroidism and ophthalmopathy. That study adds: The HTBI primer set was used in a first-round RT-PCR of the TCR CDR3.

The sequences come from peripheral blood mononuclear cells (PBMCs), collected at new diagnosis, from a patient treated with antithyroid drugs. This TCR came from a woman aged 40 to 50 with Graves disease. The chain carries TRBV20-1 and TRBJ2-1; maybe TRBD2 (7 bases). CDR3 region: CSARELPGGHNEQFF. In DNA, the CDR3 is TGCAGTGCTAGAGAACTCCCGGGGGGCCACAATGAGCAGTTCTTC.